This TCR beta chain stems from a study of blood T cell repertoires in COVID-19. Here immunoSEQ multiplex PCR was the method, and the copy in TCRdb shows in-frame clones only, minus some. The table lists some 270,000 clones, around nine tenths of them singletons, with about 8.7% in the top ten. This clone was picked up one time. V dropped 1 base and J dropped 8; count of bases not matched to a gene: 2. The CDR3 is made up of 14 amino acids. Germline V gene data show CDR1 as SGHVS and CDR2 as FQNEAQ. Sequenced sample: peripheral blood. V and J are TRBV7-8 and TRBJ1-6; 7 bases map to TRBD1. The TCR was taken from a man aged 35-49 years with active or convalescent COVID-19. CDR3 bases: TGTGCCAGCAGCTTAGGACAGGGTGATTCACCCCTCCACTTT. It is translated as CASSLGQGDSPLHF.